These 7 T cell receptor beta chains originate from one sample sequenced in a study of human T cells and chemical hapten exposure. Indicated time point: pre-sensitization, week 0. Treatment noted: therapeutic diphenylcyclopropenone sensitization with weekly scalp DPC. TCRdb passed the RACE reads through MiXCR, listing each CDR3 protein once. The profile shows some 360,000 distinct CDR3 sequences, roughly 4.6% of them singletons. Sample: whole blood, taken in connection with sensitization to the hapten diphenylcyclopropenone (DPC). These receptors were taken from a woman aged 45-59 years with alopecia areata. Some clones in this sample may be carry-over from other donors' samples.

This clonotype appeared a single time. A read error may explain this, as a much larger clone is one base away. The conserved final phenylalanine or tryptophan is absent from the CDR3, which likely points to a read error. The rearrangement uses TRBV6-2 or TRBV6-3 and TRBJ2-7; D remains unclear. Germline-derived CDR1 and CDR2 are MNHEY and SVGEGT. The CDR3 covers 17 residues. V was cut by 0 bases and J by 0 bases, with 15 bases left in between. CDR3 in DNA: TGTGCCAGCAGTTACTCGATAATACCCTCTCCCTCCTACGAGCAGTACTTA. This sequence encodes CASSYSIIPSPSYEQYL.

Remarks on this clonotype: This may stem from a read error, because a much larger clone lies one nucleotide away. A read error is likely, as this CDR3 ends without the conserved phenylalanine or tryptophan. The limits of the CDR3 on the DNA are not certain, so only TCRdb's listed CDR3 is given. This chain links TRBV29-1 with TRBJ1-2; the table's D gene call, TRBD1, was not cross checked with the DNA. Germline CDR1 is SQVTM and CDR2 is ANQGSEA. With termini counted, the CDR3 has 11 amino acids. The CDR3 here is CSEGGSYGYTC.

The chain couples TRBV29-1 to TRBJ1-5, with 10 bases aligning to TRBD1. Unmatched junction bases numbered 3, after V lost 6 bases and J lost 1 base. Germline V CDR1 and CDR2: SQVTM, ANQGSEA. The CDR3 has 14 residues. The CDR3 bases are TGCAGCGTGGGGGGACAGGGGAGCAATCAGCCCCAGCATTTT. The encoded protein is CSVGGQGSNQPQHF.

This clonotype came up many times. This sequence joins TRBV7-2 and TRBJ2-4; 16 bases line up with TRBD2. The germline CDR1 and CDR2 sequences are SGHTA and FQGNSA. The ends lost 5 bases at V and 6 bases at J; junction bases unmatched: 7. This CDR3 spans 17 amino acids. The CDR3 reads CASSPVGLAGGGNIQYF. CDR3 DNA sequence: TGTGCCAGCAGCCCCGTGGGACTAGCGGGGGGGGGAAACATTCAGTACTTC.

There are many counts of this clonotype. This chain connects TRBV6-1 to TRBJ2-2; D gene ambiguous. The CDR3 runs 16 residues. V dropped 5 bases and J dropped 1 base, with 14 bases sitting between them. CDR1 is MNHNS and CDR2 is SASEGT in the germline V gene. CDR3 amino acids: CASSPGGRKNTGELFF. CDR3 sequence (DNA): TGTGCCAGCAGTCCCGGCGGACGGAAGAACACCGGGGAGCTGTTTTTT.

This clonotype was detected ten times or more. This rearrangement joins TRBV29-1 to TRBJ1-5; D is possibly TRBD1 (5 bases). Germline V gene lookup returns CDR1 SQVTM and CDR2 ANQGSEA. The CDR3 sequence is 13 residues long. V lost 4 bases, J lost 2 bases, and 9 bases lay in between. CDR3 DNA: TGCAGCGTTGCAAGAGGGGGCAATCAGCCCCAGCATTTT. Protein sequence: CSVARGGNQPQHF.

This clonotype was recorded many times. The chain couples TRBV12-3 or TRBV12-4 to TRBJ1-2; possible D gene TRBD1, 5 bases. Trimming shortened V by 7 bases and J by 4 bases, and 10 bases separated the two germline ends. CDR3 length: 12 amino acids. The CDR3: CASTTGIYGYTF. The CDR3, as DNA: TGTGCCAGCACTACAGGAATCTATGGCTACACCTTC.